These T cell receptor beta chains were read from a single sample in a study of cytomegalovirus exposure and HLA in healthy donors. This table comes from immunoSEQ multiplex PCR, and its TCRdb copy is limited to in-frame clones, with some not included. The sample lists tens of thousands of clones; about 77% were seen once. The sample taken for sequencing was PBMCs. The receptors stem from a male donor in good health and CMV-seropositive. Each CDR3 is given with its conserved first and last residue. Each record gives: J gene, clone size, D gene, V gene, CDR3 DNA, CDR3 protein. The D gene is left open where the match is weak. Only part of the rows carry a size: once, few, many, or a class if the clone is expanded.

TRBJ2-7	NA	NA	TRBV6-5	TGTGCCAGCAGTTACTCCCAGGGATTCTACGAGCAGTACTTC	CASSYSQGFYEQYF
TRBJ2-3	NA	NA	TRBV5-1	TGCGCCAGCTCCCTGGCCGGGGAAGTTACAGATACGCAGTATTTT	CASSLAGEVTDTQYF
TRBJ2-7	NA	NA	TRBV19	TGTGCCAGTAGTATTAGTACAGGGCTCTACGAGCAGTACTTC	CASSISTGLYEQYF
TRBJ1-1	NA	NA	TRBV11-2	TGTGCCAGCAGCGGGTCGACGTCGGGGACTGAAGCTTTCTTT	CASSGSTSGTEAFF
TRBJ1-6	NA	NA	TRBV7-8	TGTGCCAGCAGCTTAGCCCAGGGGAGTTTAGGTTCACCCCTCCACTTT	CASSLAQGSLGSPLHF
TRBJ2-7	NA	TRBD2	TRBV11-2	TGTGCCAGCAGCGGACAGCTCGGACTAGCGGGAGGCGAGCAGTACTTC	CASSGQLGLAGGEQYF
TRBJ2-7	NA	TRBD2	TRBV6-5	TGTGCCAGCAGTTCACTCCGGACTAGCGGGAGGGGCGAGCAGTACTTC	CASSSLRTSGRGEQYF
TRBJ2-4	NA	NA	TRBV15	TGTGCCACCAGCAGAGACAGGGTGGCCAAAAACATTCAGTACTTC	CATSRDRVAKNIQYF
TRBJ2-7	NA	NA	TRBV9	TGTGCCAGCAGCGTAGGGCCCTACGAGCAGTACTTC	CASSVGPYEQYF
TRBJ2-7	few	NA	TRBV4-1	TGCGCCAGCAGCCAAGGTAGTAGCCTAGAATACGAGCAGTACTTC	CASSQGSSLEYEQYF
TRBJ2-3	NA	TRBD2	TRBV4-2	TGTGCCAGCAGCCAAGTTCTAGCGGGGGTATGGGATACGCAGTATTTT	CASSQVLAGVWDTQYF
TRBJ2-1	NA	TRBD2	TRBV9	TGTGCCAGCAGCGCAGAGAGTAGCGGGAGAACTTTCGATGAGCAGTTCTTC	CASSAESSGRTFDEQFF
TRBJ2-7	NA	NA	TRBV5-1	TGCGCCAGCAGCCCAGGGCGGGGGCGAACCTACGAGCAGTACTTC	CASSPGRGRTYEQYF
TRBJ2-1	NA	NA	TRBV19	TGTGCCAGTAGGCCGGGACTGGGTCTATACAATGAGCAGTTCTTC	CASRPGLGLYNEQFF
TRBJ1-5	NA	NA	TRBV5-5	TGTGCCAGCAGCTTCGGTAGCAATAGCAATCAGCCCCAGCATTTT	CASSFGSNSNQPQHF
TRBJ2-1	NA	NA	TRBV7-9	TGTGCCAGCAGCTTAGTGCAGGGGCTAGTATTCGATGAGCAGTTCTTC	CASSLVQGLVFDEQFF
TRBJ2-3	NA	TRBD2	TRBV11-2	TGTGCCAGCAGCTTAGGACTAGCGGTCACAGATACGCAGTATTTT	CASSLGLAVTDTQYF
TRBJ2-1	NA	NA	TRBV5-1	TGCGCCAGCAGCGGGGACTCTAGTTACAATGAGCAGTTCTTC	CASSGDSSYNEQFF
TRBJ2-1	few	TRBD2	TRBV6-1	TGTGCCAGCAGTGAGGCGACTAGCGGGATAAATGAGCAGTTCTTC	CASSEATSGINEQFF
TRBJ2-2	few	NA	TRBV7-3	TGTGCCAGCAGCCCAGGTTCCGGGGAGCTGTTTTTT	CASSPGSGELFF
TRBJ1-2	NA	TRBD1	TRBV6-1	TGTGCCAGCAGGGGCGGACAGGGGTACGGCTACACCTTC	CASRGGQGYGYTF
TRBJ2-3	NA	TRBD2	TRBV27	TGTGCCAGCAGTTTGCCTAGCGGGTATGGCACAGATACGCAGTATTTT	CASSLPSGYGTDTQYF
TRBJ2-1	NA	TRBD2	TRBV7-2	TGTGCCAGCAGCCCGGCACTAGCGGGAGGCAATGAGCAGTTCTTC	CASSPALAGGNEQFF
TRBJ2-7	NA	TRBD1	TRBV5-1	TGCGCCAGCAGCTGCGGGACAGGGGGCTGCGAGCAGTACTTC	CASSCGTGGCEQYF
TRBJ2-1	NA	NA	TRBV9	TGTGCCAGCAGCGTAGCTACAGGAAGGAGTGGTGAGCAGTTCTTC	CASSVATGRSGEQFF
TRBJ2-7	NA	NA	TRBV27	TGTGCCAGCAGTTTGAGCCGGGACTCTCTAACCTACGAGCAGTACTTC	CASSLSRDSLTYEQYF
TRBJ1-3	few	NA	TRBV19	TGTGGAACAGGGAGCTCTGGAAACACCATATATTTT	CGTGSSGNTIYF